The entry below gives a single T cell receptor beta chain sequence along with its context. Authors' data handling: Researchers report that nucleated cell counts were estimated from reference gene primer amplification. Libraries were prepared by immunoSEQ multiplex PCR; TCRdb keeps only in-frame clonotypes and omits some of them. V, J and clone size derive from that table, while D and trimming were established from the DNA sequence. The sample yields about 70,000 clones, roughly 82% seen once. This record comes from a study of blood T cell repertoires in COVID-19. Study background: COVID-19 samples from acute and convalescent phases originated in the United States, Italy and Spain.

The V and J ends lost 4 bases and 6 bases respectively, with 7 bases between them. The CDR3 length is 12 residues. Germline assignment: CDR1 MNHEY and CDR2 SVGAGI. The sample comprised peripheral blood. V usage is TRBV6-5 and J usage is TRBJ2-4; the D is unclear. The TCR was taken from a woman aged 80 or over with active or convalescent COVID-19. CDR3 nucleotide sequence: TGTGCCAGCAGTTCCCTACTAAACATTCAGTACTTC. This sequence encodes CASSSLLNIQYF.